This is a list of T cell receptor beta chains from one sample in a study of T-cell memory formation after mild COVID-19. TCRdb reanalysed the 5' RACE reads using MiXCR and keeps one entry per CDR3 protein. The data show 280,000 or so distinct CDR3 sequences, over 7% seen once. Material for sequencing was PBMCs or a T cell subset sorted from them (not recorded which). The source of these receptors is a man aged 18 to 35 who had mild COVID-19 (a few samples of this study predate the infection). Cell type and time point are not known. Each CDR3 is given with its conserved first and last residue. Each record gives: CDR3 protein, CDR3 DNA, CDR3 length, J gene, V gene, D gene, clone size. D genes are given only for firm matches. The size field is filled for only some rows; it gives once, few, many or a size class.

CASSYSGLWYNEQFF,TGTGCCAGCAGTTACTCTGGACTATGGTACAATGAGCAGTTCTTC,15,TRBJ2-1,TRBV6-2/TRBV6-3,NA,few
CASSQLGQGNQPQHF,TGCGCCAGCAGCCAATTGGGACAGGGTAATCAGCCCCAGCATTTT,15,TRBJ1-5,TRBV4-1,TRBD1,once
CATGQRGANVLTF,TGTGCCACGGGGCAGCGTGGGGCCAACGTCCTGACTTTC,13,TRBJ2-6,TRBV2,NA,NA
CASSLRGSTDTQYF,TGCGCCAGCAGCTTGCGGGGGAGCACAGATACGCAGTATTTT,14,TRBJ2-3,TRBV7-2,TRBD2,many
CASRLNHGTELAFF,TGTGCCAGCAGACTCAATCACGGGACAGAATTAGCTTTCTTT,14,TRBJ1-1,TRBV7-9,TRBD1,many
CASIYSGLTGELFF,TGTGCCAGCATTTATAGCGGGCTTACGGGGGAGCTGTTTTTT,14,TRBJ2-2,TRBV12-3/TRBV12-4,TRBD2,few
CASSPTGTVNQPQHF,TGTGCCAGCAGCCCGACCGGGACAGTTAATCAGCCCCAGCATTTT,15,TRBJ1-5,TRBV7-9,TRBD1,once
CATREGDRSTDTQYF,TGTGCCACCAGAGAGGGAGACAGAAGCACAGATACGCAGTATTTT,15,TRBJ2-3,TRBV15,NA,few
CASSEVRKTQYF,TGTGCCAGCAGTGAAGTGAGAAAGACCCAGTACTTC,12,TRBJ2-5,TRBV6-1,NA,few
CSARARDTSSGNTIYF,TGCAGTGCTAGGGCCCGGGACACGAGCTCTGGAAACACCATATATTTT,16,TRBJ1-3,TRBV20-1,NA,few
CASSQEGTLGTEAFF,TGCGCCAGCAGCCAAGAGGGGACCTTGGGCACTGAAGCTTTCTTT,15,TRBJ1-1,TRBV4-1,NA,many
CASSQVPRGADTEAFF,TGCGCCAGCAGCCAAGTTCCTAGGGGTGCCGACACTGAAGCTTTCTTT,16,TRBJ1-1,TRBV4-1,NA,NA
CASNRALAGIETQYF,TGTGCCAGCAACCGGGCCTTAGCAGGGATAGAGACCCAGTACTTC,15,TRBJ2-5,TRBV12-3/TRBV12-4,NA,NA
CASSPLGLAYNEQFF,TGTGCCAGCAGCCCCCTAGGGCTAGCCTACAATGAGCAGTTCTTC,15,TRBJ2-1,TRBV7-3,NA,few
CASIQQGPYNEQFF,TGTGCCAGCATCCAACAGGGACCCTACAATGAGCAGTTCTTC,14,TRBJ2-1,TRBV6-6,NA,once